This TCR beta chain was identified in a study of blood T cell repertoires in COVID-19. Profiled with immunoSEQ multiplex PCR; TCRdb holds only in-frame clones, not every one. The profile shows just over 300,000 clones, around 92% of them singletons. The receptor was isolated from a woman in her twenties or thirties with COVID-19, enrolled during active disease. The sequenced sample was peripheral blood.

The CDR3 is CASSRRGAIGYGYTF. As DNA, the CDR3 is TGTGCCAGCAGCCGGCGGGGGGCAATAGGCTATGGCTACACCTTC. V usage is TRBV5-6 and J usage is TRBJ1-2, with a tentative D call TRBD1 (6 bases). The ends were cut back, 4 bases at V and 4 bases at J, with 17 bases in the middle. The germline CDR1 and CDR2 sequences are SGHDT and YYEEEE. The CDR3 runs 15 residues.